This T cell receptor beta chain comes out of a study of T cells in Graves' hyperthyroidism and ophthalmopathy. Hyperthyroidism had been newly diagnosed in patients aged 18 to 65, and its duration was under 2 months. Orbital computed tomography, thyroid ultrasound, serum thyroxine and TRAb, and clinical symptoms together informed the diagnoses. The authors obtained PBMCs from 9 to 10 ml of fresh peripheral blood. This clonotype was seen many times. The source material, RNA transcripts, was used to amplify TCR beta CDR3 regions. During a first-round RT-PCR of the TCR CDR3, the HTBI primer set was used. TCRdb independently ran MiXCR on the multiplex PCR reads; one entry per CDR3 protein. Found here are a few hundred thousand distinct CDR3 sequences, 12% to 15% of them singletons; the top ten hold around 14%. The V gene lost 3 bases and the J gene lost 3 bases, with 15 bases spanning the gap. The CDR3 contains 16 residues. The germline V gene encodes CDR1 WSHSY and CDR2 SAAADI.

The material sequenced was blood. V is TRBV10-2 and J is TRBJ1-5; no clear D gene. The TCR was taken from a woman between 40 and 50 years old with Graves' hyperthyroidism. DNA for the CDR3: TGCGCCAGCAGTGACCGATTACAGTGGGACAATCAGCCCCAGCATTTT. Protein: CASSDRLQWDNQPQHF.